Following are 29 T cell receptor beta chains from one sample sequenced in a study of blood T cells in healthy people across ages. The authors ran a second PCR of about 7 to 11 cycles using a sample-barcoded 5' primer and a J-beta primer mix. TCRdb independently ran MiXCR on the 5' RACE reads; one entry per CDR3 protein. The repertoire holds roughly 1.9 million distinct CDR3 sequences, with about two fifths as singletons. The sample consisted of blood. These receptors originate from a human donor in good health.

The chain joins TRBV6-4 to TRBJ2-1; a possible D gene is TRBD1 (5 bases). The CDR3 is 15 amino acids. V was clipped by 9 bases and J by 10 bases, with 25 bases between them. CDR1 is MRHNA and CDR2 is SNTAGT in the germline V gene. For the CDR3, the DNA is TGTGCCAGAAACCGCTGGGGCTGCCCCTTTAAAGAGCAGTTCTTC. It encodes CARNRWGCPFKEQFF.

This clonotype occurred a few times. This chain joins TRBV4-3 and TRBJ2-4; 7 bases agree with TRBD2. V lost 0 bases to trimming and J lost 0 bases; unmatched junction nucleotides: 8. In germline, CDR1 is LGHNA, CDR2 YSLEER. The CDR3 extends over 18 amino acids. The chain's CDR3 is CASSQDLSGGLAKNIQYF. In DNA, the CDR3 is TGCGCCAGCAGCCAAGATCTGTCGGGGGGTCTAGCCAAAAACATTCAGTACTTC.

The chain uses TRBV7-2 and TRBJ2-5, with D maybe TRBD2 (7 bases). The length of the CDR3 is 15 residues. Germline V gene lookup returns CDR1 SGHTA and CDR2 FQGNSA. Trimming removed 4 bases from V and 9 bases from J, with 21 bases in between. CDR3 region: CASSSDPGGGPAQYF. As DNA, the CDR3 is TGTGCCAGCAGCTCGGATCCGGGGGGCGGCCCAGCCCAGTACTTC.

At least ten counts were recorded for this clonotype. The V and J genes are TRBV20-1 and TRBJ2-5; D assignment may be TRBD1 or TRBD2 (5 bases each). V was clipped by 3 bases and J by 4 bases, with 6 bases between them. Germline CDR1 reads DFQATT; CDR2 reads SNEGSKA (reference sequence). The CDR3 runs 11 residues. CDR3 sequence (DNA): TGCAGTGCTAGTGGGGGAGAGACCCAGTACTTC. As protein: CSASGGETQYF.

About this clonotype: This CDR3 is missing its conserved last phenylalanine or tryptophan, likely due to a read error. The J gene is TRBJ2-1, the V gene TRBV20-1; D possibly corresponds to TRBD1 (5 bases). V shed 6 bases and J shed 4 bases, with 13 bases lying between them. The germline V gene has CDR1 DFQATT and CDR2 SNEGSKA (reference sequence). The CDR3 is made up of 13 amino acids. CDR3 sequence reads: CSALRGSYNEQFV. The CDR3 DNA is TGCAGTGCCCTTAGGGGTTCTTACAATGAGCAGTTCGTC.

This sequence joins TRBV5-1 and TRBJ2-1, with 12 bases lining up with TRBD2. CDR1 is SGHRS, CDR2 YFSETQ, per germline. Trimming at V came to 6 bases and at J to 6 bases, leaving 4 bases not matched to a gene. This CDR3 has 14 residues. The CDR3 protein is CASTPTSGGNEQFF. The CDR3, as DNA: TGCGCCAGCACCCCGACTAGCGGGGGCAATGAGCAGTTCTTC.

The rearrangement uses TRBV5-1 and TRBJ2-2, with a weak D call TRBD2 (5 bases). V was cut by 2 bases and J by 4 bases, with 18 bases left in between. Per germline, CDR1 SGHRS and CDR2 YFSETQ. The CDR3 is 17 residues long. The CDR3 sequence: CASSFLGIEGSTGELFF. CDR3 DNA sequence: TGCGCCAGCAGCTTTTTGGGGATCGAGGGAAGCACCGGGGAGCTGTTTTTT.

This clonotype was observed many times. The chain links TRBV20-1 to TRBJ2-7, with 11 nucleotides matching TRBD2. CDR1 DFQATT and CDR2 SNEGSKA come from the germline V gene (reference sequence). With V trimmed by 2 bases and J by 2 bases, 2 bases remained unmatched. This CDR3 is built from 14 residues. CDR3 sequence: CSARLAGGTYEQYF. The CDR3 nucleotides are TGCAGTGCTAGACTAGCGGGGGGTACCTACGAGCAGTACTTC.

The rearrangement uses TRBV9 and TRBJ2-1; no reliable D call. CDR1 is SGDLS, CDR2 YYNGEE, per germline. Trimming removed 0 bases at V and 5 bases at J, with 9 bases between. CDR3 length: 14 amino acids. The CDR3 spells CASSVEVRHNEQFF. In nucleotides, the CDR3 is TGTGCCAGCAGCGTAGAGGTTCGGCACAATGAGCAGTTCTTC.

This clonotype was picked up a small number of times. The chain carries TRBV5-1 and TRBJ2-1; 7 bases are shared with TRBD1. Germline V CDR1 and CDR2: SGHRS, YFSETQ. V lost 3 bases and J lost 8; bases outside the gene matches: 5. The CDR3 is 13 residues long. Here the CDR3 DNA reads TGCGCCAGCAGCTCGGACAGGCAGGATGAGCAGTTCTTC. Residues: CASSSDRQDEQFF.

V is TRBV30 and J is TRBJ2-5; D unclear. The J call is uncertain, as TRBJ2-7 better fits the DNA end. CDR1 is GTSNPN and CDR2 is SVGIG in the germline V gene (reference sequence). The CDR3 length is 11 residues. CDR3 nucleotide sequence: TGTGCCTGGAGTGTAATAGGCGAGCAGTACTTC. Translation: CAWSVIGEQYF.

A few counts support this clonotype. This chain joins TRBV4-2 and TRBJ2-5; TRBD2 is a possible D gene (6 bases). Germline CDR1 LGHNA, CDR2 YNFKEQ. Trimming removed 0 bases from V and 5 bases from J, with 10 bases in between. The CDR3 totals 14 residues. CDR3 protein: CASSQDWAGETQYF. CDR3 in DNA: TGTGCCAGCAGCCAAGATTGGGCGGGGGAGACCCAGTACTTC.

There are a few counts of this clonotype. V is TRBV3-1 and J is TRBJ2-4, with 7 bases that match TRBD2. The DNA matches TRBJ2-7 better at its end, which makes the J call doubtful. This CDR3 is 13 amino acids long. CDR1 LGHDT and CDR2 YNNKEL come from the germline V gene (reference sequence). The CDR3 reads CASRGGDTYEQYF. The CDR3 DNA reads TGTGCCAGCCGGGGAGGGGATACCTACGAGCAGTACTTC.

This clonotype was counted between two and nine times. The rearrangement joins TRBV4-1 to TRBJ1-2, with D tentatively TRBD1 (5 bases). Between the trimmed V and J ends, which lost 0 bases and 7 bases, there was a span of 15 bases. The CDR3 loop spans 15 amino acids. CDR1 and CDR2 (germline): MGHRA, YSYEKL. DNA for the CDR3: TGCGCCAGCAGCCAAGATTACGGGGGAACGGGTGGCTACACCTTC. Its protein is CASSQDYGGTGGYTF.

This clonotype was detected a few times. The rearrangement links TRBV6-2 or TRBV6-3 to TRBJ1-1; 7 bases fit TRBD1. With 5 bases clipped from V and 4 bases from J, the junction kept 7 bases outside the gene matches. Germline CDR1 is MNHEY and CDR2 is SVGEGT. This CDR3 is 14 amino acids long. The CDR3 DNA follows: TGTGCCAGCAGTATCGACAGGGAGTCCACTGAAGCTTTCTTT. Translating gives CASSIDRESTEAFF.

This clonotype has only a few counts. The junction does not match germline at one end; this may be a read error. This sequence joins TRBV2 and TRBJ1-2, with 7 nucleotides matching TRBD1. Germline V gene sequence: CDR1 SNHLY, CDR2 FYNNEI. CDR3 size: 14 residues. The CDR3 nucleotides are TGTGCCGGCAGTGGACAGGTATCCAACTATGGCTACACCTTC. Its protein is CAGSGQVSNYGYTF.

Remarks on this clonotype: Because it lacks the conserved phenylalanine or tryptophan at the end, this CDR3 is likely a read error. V usage is TRBV4-3 and J usage is TRBJ2-1; 7 nucleotides line up with TRBD2. The CDR3 has 15 residues. Unmatched junction bases numbered 4, after V lost 0 bases and J lost 5 bases. Germline lookup yields CDR1 LGHNA and CDR2 YSLEER. CDR3 sequence: CASSQELAGHNEQFV. The DNA of the CDR3 is TGCGCCAGCAGCCAAGAGTTAGCGGGTCACAATGAGCAGTTCGTC.

This chain joins TRBV7-3 and TRBJ2-3; the match to TRBD2 covers 9 bases. CDR1 is SGHTA and CDR2 is FQGTGA in the germline V gene. There are 15 residues in the CDR3. J was trimmed by 6 bases and V by 7 bases; bases with no gene match: 11. The CDR3, as DNA: TGTGCCAGCACCCCCAGCGGGGGGAGATCGGATACGCAGTATTTT. It codes for CASTPSGGRSDTQYF.

This clonotype was recorded only once. V usage is TRBV14 and J usage is TRBJ2-1; D call uncertain. Deletions cut 5 bases from V and 8 bases from J, with 22 bases between. The CDR3 contains 16 residues. Germline V CDR1 and CDR2: SGHDN, FVKESK. Here the CDR3 DNA reads TGTGCCAGCAGCACTTCGCTAGGTTCTTACTCTGATGAGCAGTTCTTC. Its translation is CASSTSLGSYSDEQFF. Supplemented by reference TRBV14 and TRBJ2-1, the full variable domain reads EAGVTQFPSHSVIEKGQTVTLRCDPISGHDNLYWYRRVMGKEIKFLLHFVKESKQDESGMPNNRFLAERTGGTYSTLKVQPAELEDSGVYFCASSTSLGSYSDEQFFGPGTRLTVL.

This chain joins TRBV4-1 and TRBJ2-2; the match to TRBD1 covers 10 bases. The J segment lost 8 bases and the V segment lost 4 bases, leaving 10 bases of the junction unmatched. CDR3 length: 16 residues. Germline assignment: CDR1 MGHRA and CDR2 YSYEKL. The CDR3 sequence is CASSPFGQGGVGELFF. The CDR3 nucleotides are TGCGCCAGCAGCCCATTCGGACAGGGGGGAGTGGGGGAGCTGTTTTTT.

In DNA, the CDR3 is TGTGCCAGCAGCGGGCCGGGGACTTTAAGATGGGATACGCAGTATTTT. Its protein is CASSGPGTLRWDTQYF. This chain links TRBV28 with TRBJ2-3, with D tentatively TRBD2 (6 bases). Germline V gives CDR1 MDHEN, CDR2 SYDVKM. V shed 6 bases and J shed 6 bases, with 22 bases lying between them. The CDR3 has 16 amino acids.

The rearrangement joins TRBV9 to TRBJ2-7, with 7 bases lining up with TRBD1. Germline assignment: CDR1 SGDLS and CDR2 YYNGEE. The CDR3 is 14 residues long. Unmatched junction bases numbered 6, after V lost 4 bases and J lost 2 bases. The CDR3 sequence: CASSFDRETYEQYF. As DNA, the CDR3 is TGTGCCAGCAGCTTCGACAGGGAGACCTACGAGCAGTACTTC.

CDR3 in DNA: TGTGCCAGTATGCCCCCGGATGGCACAGATACGCAGTATTTT. It yields the protein CASMPPDGTDTQYF. The V gene is TRBV6-2 or TRBV6-3, the J gene TRBJ2-3; D is undetermined. Germline CDR1 MNHEY, CDR2 SVGEGT. There are 14 residues in the CDR3. V was shortened by 9 bases and J by 1 base, with 14 bases between the two germline ends.

V gene TRBV2 combines with J gene TRBJ2-3; 9 bases fit TRBD1. V trimming: 4 bases; J trimming: 2 bases; junction bases outside the gene matches: 4. Germline CDR1 and CDR2: SNHLY and FYNNEI. The CDR3 totals 15 residues. The CDR3, as DNA: TGTGCCAGCAGTGGGACAGGGGTCCCCACAGATACGCAGTATTTT. It encodes CASSGTGVPTDTQYF.

J is TRBJ2-1 and V is TRBV28; D perhaps matches TRBD2 (5 bases). This CDR3 is 16 amino acids long. CDR1 MDHEN and CDR2 SYDVKM come from the germline V gene. Trimming removed 3 bases from V and 8 bases from J, with 20 bases in between. CDR3 loop: CASSLVPPGMGHEQFF. CDR3 DNA sequence: TGTGCCAGCAGTTTGGTACCCCCGGGGATGGGCCATGAGCAGTTCTTC. Combining the CDR3 with reference TRBV28 and TRBJ2-1 gives the whole variable domain DVKVTQSSRYLVKRTGEKVFLECVQDMDHENMFWYRQDPGLGLRLIYFSYDVKMKEKGDIPEGYSVSREKKERFSLILESASTNQTSMYLCASSLVPPGMGHEQFFGPGTRLTVL.

This clonotype came up a few times. The chain combines TRBV7-2 with TRBJ2-5; maybe TRBD1 (6 bases). The CDR3 contains 14 residues. Trimming pared 5 bases from V and 4 bases from J, leaving 14 bases between. Per germline, CDR1 SGHTA and CDR2 FQGNSA. CDR3 DNA sequence: TGTGCCAGCAGCCCACAGGGTTGGAGAGAGACCCAGTACTTC. It is translated as CASSPQGWRETQYF.

The chain is built from TRBV14 and TRBJ2-3, with 7 bases identical to TRBD1. The germline CDR1 and CDR2 sequences are SGHDN and FVKESK. Trimming took 4 bases from V and 10 from J; bases not matched to a gene: 8. This CDR3 spans 13 amino acids. Here the CDR3 reads CASSPVIRGSQYF. In DNA form, the CDR3 reads TGTGCCAGCAGCCCCGTTATCAGGGGGTCGCAGTATTTT.

The CDR3 nucleotides are TGTGCCAGCCATAGGATTCATGATTCACCCCTCCACTTT. Encoded protein: CASHRIHDSPLHF. The chain combines TRBV2 with TRBJ1-6; no firm D call. Deletions cut 8 bases from V and 8 bases from J, with 13 bases between. The CDR3 sequence is 13 residues long. The V gene's germline CDR1 is SNHLY and CDR2 FYNNEI.

This clonotype was observed a handful of times. The V and J genes are TRBV7-2 and TRBJ2-7, with 7 nucleotides matching TRBD1. J was trimmed by 0 bases and V by 1 base; bases with no gene match: 6. Per germline, CDR1 SGHTA and CDR2 FQGNSA. The CDR3 covers 16 residues. The CDR3 here is CASSLGSGGTSYEQYF. For the CDR3, the DNA is TGTGCCAGCAGCTTAGGGTCAGGGGGTACCTCCTACGAGCAGTACTTC.